This T cell receptor (beta chain) was found in a study of shared clonotypes between healthy human individuals. Study-level results: Naive subsets tended to show greater estimated richness than memory subsets.

The CDR3 runs 14 residues. In germline, CDR1 is SGHRS, CDR2 YFSETQ. Deletions cut 1 base from V and 5 bases from J, with 10 bases between. Genomic DNA from each subset was divided evenly over several immunoSEQ plates. TCRdb keeps only in-frame clones here, not all; method: immunoSEQ multiplex PCR. The table lists a few million clones, 92% of them singletons. On this clone: The antigen is undetermined.

Recent vaccinations or acute infections were absent in the healthy HIV-negative adult donors. Within Nashville, Tennessee resided all donors, each a Caucasian adult. The receptor comes from a man aged 18 to 29 in good health. Some clones in this sample may be carry-over from other donors' samples. Sequenced: naive CD4+ T cells from PBMCs. The subset was: CD45RA+ positively selected. The genes are TRBV5-1 and TRBJ2-1; no clear D. The CDR3 loop is CASSLRELDNEQFF. Here the CDR3 DNA reads TGCGCCAGCAGCTTGAGGGAATTGGACAATGAGCAGTTCTTC.